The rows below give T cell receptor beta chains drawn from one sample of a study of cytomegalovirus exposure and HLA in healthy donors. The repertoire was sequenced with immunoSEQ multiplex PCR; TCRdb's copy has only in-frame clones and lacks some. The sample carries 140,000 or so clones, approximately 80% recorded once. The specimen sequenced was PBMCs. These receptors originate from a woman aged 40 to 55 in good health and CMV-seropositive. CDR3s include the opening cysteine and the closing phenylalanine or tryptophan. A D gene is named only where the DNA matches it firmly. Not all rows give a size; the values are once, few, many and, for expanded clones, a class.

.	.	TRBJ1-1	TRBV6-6	CASSYSFEGGTEAFF	TGTGCCAGCAGTTACTCGTTCGAAGGGGGCACTGAAGCTTTCTTT
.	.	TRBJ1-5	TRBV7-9	CASSLDSWTDNQPQHF	TGTGCCAGCAGCTTAGATTCTTGGACAGACAATCAGCCCCAGCATTTT
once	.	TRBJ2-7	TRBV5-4	CASSTGLYEQYF	TGTGCCAGCAGCACGGGACTCTACGAGCAGTACTTC
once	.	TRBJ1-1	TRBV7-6	CASSSDGAAFF	TGTGCCAGCAGCTCAGATGGGGCGGCTTTCTTT
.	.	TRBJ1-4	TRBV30	CAWSVRGFSNEKLFF	TGTGCCTGGAGTGTACGCGGGTTTTCTAATGAAAAACTGTTTTTT
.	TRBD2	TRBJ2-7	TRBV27	CASSSLTSGGFTYEQYF	TGTGCCAGCAGTTCCCTGACTAGCGGGGGGTTTACCTACGAGCAGTACTTC
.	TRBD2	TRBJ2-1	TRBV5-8	CASSLGRLAAYNEQFF	TGTGCCAGCAGCTTGGGCCGACTAGCTGCCTACAATGAGCAGTTCTTC
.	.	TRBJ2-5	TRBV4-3	CASSPGTVTETQYF	TGCGCCAGCAGCCCTGGGACTGTCACGGAGACCCAGTACTTC
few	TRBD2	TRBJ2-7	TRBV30	CAWRLAGGSDEQYF	TGTGCCTGGAGGCTAGCGGGGGGGTCTGATGAGCAGTACTTC
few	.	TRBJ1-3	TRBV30	CAWSVRGSGNTIYF	TGTGCCTGGAGTGTACGGGGGTCTGGAAACACCATATATTTT
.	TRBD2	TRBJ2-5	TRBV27	CASRVSGGLQETQYF	TGTGCCAGCAGGGTTAGCGGGGGCCTCCAAGAGACCCAGTACTTC
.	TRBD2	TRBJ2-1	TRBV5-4	CASSRSQRESHNEQFF	TGTGCCAGCAGCCGGAGTCAGCGGGAGTCCCACAATGAGCAGTTCTTC
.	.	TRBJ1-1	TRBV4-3	CASSHEPWQLNTEAFF	TGCGCCAGCAGCCACGAACCCTGGCAGTTGAACACTGAAGCTTTCTTT
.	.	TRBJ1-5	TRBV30	CAWSVGGINQPQHF	TGTGCCTGGAGTGTAGGGGGAATTAATCAGCCCCAGCATTTT
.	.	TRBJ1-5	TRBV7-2	CASSLYRVSQPQHF	TGTGCCAGCAGCTTATATCGGGTGAGCCAGCCCCAGCATTTT
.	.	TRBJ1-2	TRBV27	CASSLRGGTNYGYTF	TGTGCCAGCAGTTTGAGGGGAGGCACTAACTATGGCTACACCTTC
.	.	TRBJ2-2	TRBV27	CASSFSWPGVTGELFF	TGTGCCAGCAGTTTCTCCTGGCCGGGGGTCACCGGGGAGCTGTTTTTT
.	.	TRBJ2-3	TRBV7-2	CASSPQMAGSTDTQYF	TGTGCCAGCAGCCCCCAGATGGCGGGGAGCACAGATACGCAGTATTTT
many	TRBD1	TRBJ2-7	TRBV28	CASSPIGTGGYEQYF	TGTGCCAGCAGCCCTATCGGGACAGGGGGCTACGAGCAGTACTTC
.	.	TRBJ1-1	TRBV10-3	CAISEFQGVNEAFF	TGTGCCATCAGTGAGTTTCAAGGGGTCAATGAAGCTTTCTTT
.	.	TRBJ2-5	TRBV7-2	CASSPRKGTQETQYF	TGTGCCAGCAGCCCCCGGAAGGGGACTCAAGAGACCCAGTACTTC
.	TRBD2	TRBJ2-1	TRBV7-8	CASSLLAGGSYNEQFF	TGTGCCAGCAGCTTACTAGCGGGGGGTTCCTACAATGAGCAGTTCTTC
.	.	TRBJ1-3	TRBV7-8	CASSLGISGNTIYF	TGTGCCAGCAGCTTGGGCATTTCTGGAAACACCATATATTTT
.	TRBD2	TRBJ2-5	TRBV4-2	CASSQGGLAGVETQYF	TGTGCCAGCAGCCAGGGAGGACTAGCGGGGGTGGAGACCCAGTACTTC
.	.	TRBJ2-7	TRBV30	CAWKAGTATHEQYF	TGTGCCTGGAAGGCCGGGACTGCGACTCACGAGCAGTACTTC
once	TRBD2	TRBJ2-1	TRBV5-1	CASSSGTSRHEQFF	TGCGCCAGCAGTTCCGGGACTAGTAGGCATGAGCAGTTCTTC
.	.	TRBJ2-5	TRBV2	CASSERQGFPLAQYF	TGTGCCAGCAGTGAAAGGCAGGGGTTCCCGCTCGCCCAGTACTTC
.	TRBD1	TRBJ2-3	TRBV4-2	CASSPGTGGGTDTQYF	TGTGCCAGCAGCCCCGGGACAGGGGGCGGCACAGATACGCAGTATTTT
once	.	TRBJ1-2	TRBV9	CASSVPHPGQGGHGYTF	TGTGCCAGCAGCGTCCCCCACCCGGGGCAGGGAGGTCATGGCTACACCTTC
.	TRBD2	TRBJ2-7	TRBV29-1	CSVGTSGTYEQYF	TGCAGCGTGGGGACTAGCGGTACCTACGAGCAGTACTTC
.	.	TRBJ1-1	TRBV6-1	CASRHSPEAFF	TGTGCCAGCAGACACAGTCCTGAAGCTTTCTTT
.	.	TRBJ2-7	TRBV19	CASSKDEGGAHEQYF	TGTGCCAGTAGTAAAGATGAAGGGGGGGCCCACGAGCAGTACTTC
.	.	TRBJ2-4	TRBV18	CASSPPSRENIQYF	TGTGCCAGCTCACCACCGTCGAGGGAAAACATTCAGTACTTC
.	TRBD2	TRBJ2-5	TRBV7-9	CASSLLASPATQYF	TGTGCCAGCAGCCTACTAGCGTCTCCAGCGACCCAGTACTTC
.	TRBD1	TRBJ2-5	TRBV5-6	CASSFSPGQGQETQYF	TGTGCCAGCAGCTTCAGCCCGGGACAGGGCCAAGAGACCCAGTACTTC
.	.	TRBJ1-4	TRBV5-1	CASSPAGTATNEKLFF	TGCGCCAGCAGCCCGGCGGGCACTGCAACTAATGAAAAACTGTTTTTT
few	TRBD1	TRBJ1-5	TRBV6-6	CANGQGAYQPQHF	TGTGCCAACGGACAGGGGGCTTATCAGCCCCAGCATTTT
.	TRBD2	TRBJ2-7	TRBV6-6	CASSSSVAGSYEQYF	TGTGCCAGCAGTTCTTCAGTAGCGGGGTCCTACGAGCAGTACTTC
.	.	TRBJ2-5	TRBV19	CASTLGRGETQYF	TGTGCCAGTACCCTCGGAAGAGGAGAGACCCAGTACTTC
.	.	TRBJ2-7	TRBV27	CASSRPGQSLEEQYF	TGTGCCAGCAGCCGCCCGGGTCAAAGTCTTGAGGAGCAGTACTTC
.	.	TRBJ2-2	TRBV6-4	CASSLSGRDTGELFF	TGTGCCAGCAGCCTCAGCGGTCGTGACACCGGGGAGCTGTTTTTT
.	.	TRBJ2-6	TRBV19	CASNDRSSPSGANVLTF	TGTGCCAGTAACGACAGGTCCTCTCCCTCTGGGGCCAACGTCCTGACTTTC
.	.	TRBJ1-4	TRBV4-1	CASSQVGEGTGKAKLFF	TGCGCCAGCAGCCAAGTTGGGGAGGGGACGGGGAAGGCCAAACTGTTTTTT
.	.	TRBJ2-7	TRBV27	CASSLTSSYEQYF	TGTGCCAGCAGTCTGACTAGTTCCTACGAGCAGTACTTC
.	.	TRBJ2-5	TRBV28	CASSLDGTGPPWETQYF	TGTGCCAGCAGTTTAGATGGTACAGGACCTCCGTGGGAGACCCAGTACTTC
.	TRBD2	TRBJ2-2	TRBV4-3	CASSQVTSGGAGGELFF	TGCGCCAGCAGCCAAGTAACAAGCGGGGGGGCAGGCGGGGAGCTGTTTTTT
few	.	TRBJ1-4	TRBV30	CACPKRRNEKLFF	TGTGCCTGCCCGAAACGTCGGAATGAAAAACTGTTTTTT
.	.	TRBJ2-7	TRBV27	CATGAGGYEQYF	TGTGCCACAGGGGCCGGGGGGTACGAGCAGTACTTC
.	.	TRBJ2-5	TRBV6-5	CASTPGGGGQETQYF	TGTGCCAGCACCCCGGGTGGGGGCGGTCAAGAGACCCAGTACTTC
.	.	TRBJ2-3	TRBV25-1	CASRPQGRNTDTQYF	TGTGCCAGCAGGCCCCAGGGTAGAAACACAGATACGCAGTATTTT
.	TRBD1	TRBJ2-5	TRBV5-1	CASSRTGSPETQYF	TGCGCCAGCAGCCGGACAGGGTCCCCAGAGACCCAGTACTTC
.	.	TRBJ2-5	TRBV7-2	CASSLRFAAETQYF	TGTGCCAGCAGCTTAAGGTTTGCGGCAGAGACCCAGTACTTC
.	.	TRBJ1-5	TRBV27	CASSFRGLNQPQHF	TGTGCCAGCAGTTTCCGGGGACTGAATCAGCCCCAGCATTTT
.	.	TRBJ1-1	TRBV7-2	CASSLVREGTEAFF	TGTGCCAGCAGCTTAGTGCGGGAGGGCACTGAAGCTTTCTTT
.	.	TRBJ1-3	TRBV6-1	CASSQTVSGNTIYF	TGTGCCAGCAGTCAAACAGTTTCGGGAAACACCATATATTTT
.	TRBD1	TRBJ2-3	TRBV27	CASSSGQGGTDTQYF	TGTGCCAGCAGTTCGGGACAGGGCGGCACAGATACGCAGTATTTT
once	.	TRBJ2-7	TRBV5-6	CASSLAQGLYEQYF	TGTGCCAGCAGCTTGGCCCAGGGGTTGTACGAGCAGTACTTC
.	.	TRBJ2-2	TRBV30	CASRPPPSTGELFF	TGTGCCTCGCGTCCGCCCCCGAGCACCGGGGAGCTGTTTTTT
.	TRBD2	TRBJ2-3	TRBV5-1	CASSLAEAGGPSDTQYF	TGCGCCAGCAGCTTGGCCGAAGCGGGAGGGCCCTCAGATACGCAGTATTTT
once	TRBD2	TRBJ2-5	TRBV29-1	CSVGGTSGPQETQYF	TGCAGCGTGGGGGGGACTAGCGGACCCCAAGAGACCCAGTACTTC